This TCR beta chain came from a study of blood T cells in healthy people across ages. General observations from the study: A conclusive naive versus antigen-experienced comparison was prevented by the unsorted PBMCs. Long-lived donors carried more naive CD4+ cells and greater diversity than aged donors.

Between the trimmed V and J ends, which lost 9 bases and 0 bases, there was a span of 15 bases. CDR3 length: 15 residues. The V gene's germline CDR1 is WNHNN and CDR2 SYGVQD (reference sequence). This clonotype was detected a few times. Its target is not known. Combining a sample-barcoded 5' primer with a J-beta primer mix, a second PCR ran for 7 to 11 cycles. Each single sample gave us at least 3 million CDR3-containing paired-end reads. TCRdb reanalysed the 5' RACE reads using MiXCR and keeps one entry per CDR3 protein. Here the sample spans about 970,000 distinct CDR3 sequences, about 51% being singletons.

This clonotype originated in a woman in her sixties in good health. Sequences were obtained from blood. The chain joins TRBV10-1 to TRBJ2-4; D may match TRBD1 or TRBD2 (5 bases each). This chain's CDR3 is CARTPGDLAKNIQYF. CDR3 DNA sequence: TGCGCCAGGACACCTGGGGACCTAGCCAAAAACATTCAGTACTTC.